This T cell receptor (beta chain) was retrieved from a study of blood T cell repertoires in COVID-19. Study in general: COVID-19 samples, acute and convalescent, were from the United States, Italy and Spain. From T cells, B-cell-depleted T cells, or PBMCs came the material, which was cDNA or gDNA.

The CDR3 runs 14 residues. Germline loops: CDR1 KGHSH, CDR2 LQKENI. V lost 0 bases to trimming and J lost 3 bases, with 9 bases between them. In the source study's methods: How many nucleated cells were present was estimated from reference gene primer amplification. Clones were read by immunoSEQ multiplex PCR, and TCRdb kept only the in-frame ones, dropping some. The DNA gave D and trimming, while V, J and clone size come from that table. The sample carries 91,000 or so clones, 80% to 90% recorded once. This sequence joins TRBV18 and TRBJ2-7; D not certain. This clonotype was obtained from a human donor in a cohort sampled during active COVID-19. Sequencing used peripheral blood. The CDR3 spells CASSPPTAGYEQYF. CDR3 nucleotides: TGTGCCAGCTCACCACCCACAGCAGGCTACGAGCAGTACTTC.